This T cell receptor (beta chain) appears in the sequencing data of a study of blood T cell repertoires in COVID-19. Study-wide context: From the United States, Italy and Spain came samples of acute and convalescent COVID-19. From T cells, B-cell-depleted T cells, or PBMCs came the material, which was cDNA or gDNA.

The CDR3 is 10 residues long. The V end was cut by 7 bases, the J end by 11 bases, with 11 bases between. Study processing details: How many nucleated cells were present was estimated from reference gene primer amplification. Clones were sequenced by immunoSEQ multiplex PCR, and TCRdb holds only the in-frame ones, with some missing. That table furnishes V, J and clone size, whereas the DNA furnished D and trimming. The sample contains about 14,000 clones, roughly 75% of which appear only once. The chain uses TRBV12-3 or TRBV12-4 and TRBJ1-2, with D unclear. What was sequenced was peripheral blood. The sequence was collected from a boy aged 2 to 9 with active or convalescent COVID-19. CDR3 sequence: CASKQTEYTF. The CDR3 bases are TGTGCCAGCAAACAGACCGAGTACACCTTC.